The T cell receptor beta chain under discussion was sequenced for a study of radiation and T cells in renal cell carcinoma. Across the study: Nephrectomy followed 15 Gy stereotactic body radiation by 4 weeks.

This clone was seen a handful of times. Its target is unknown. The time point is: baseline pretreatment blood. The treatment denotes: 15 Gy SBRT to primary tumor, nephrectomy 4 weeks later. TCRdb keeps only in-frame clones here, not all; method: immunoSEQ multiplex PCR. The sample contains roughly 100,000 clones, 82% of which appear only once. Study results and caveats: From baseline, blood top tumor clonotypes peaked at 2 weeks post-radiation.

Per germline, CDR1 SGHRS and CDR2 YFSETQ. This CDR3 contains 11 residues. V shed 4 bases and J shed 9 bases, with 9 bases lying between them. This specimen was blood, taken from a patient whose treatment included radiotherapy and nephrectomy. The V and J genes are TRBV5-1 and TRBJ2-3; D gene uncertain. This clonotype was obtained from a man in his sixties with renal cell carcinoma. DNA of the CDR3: TGCGCCAGCAGCACCGGCCTAACGCAGTATTTT. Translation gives CASSTGLTQYF.